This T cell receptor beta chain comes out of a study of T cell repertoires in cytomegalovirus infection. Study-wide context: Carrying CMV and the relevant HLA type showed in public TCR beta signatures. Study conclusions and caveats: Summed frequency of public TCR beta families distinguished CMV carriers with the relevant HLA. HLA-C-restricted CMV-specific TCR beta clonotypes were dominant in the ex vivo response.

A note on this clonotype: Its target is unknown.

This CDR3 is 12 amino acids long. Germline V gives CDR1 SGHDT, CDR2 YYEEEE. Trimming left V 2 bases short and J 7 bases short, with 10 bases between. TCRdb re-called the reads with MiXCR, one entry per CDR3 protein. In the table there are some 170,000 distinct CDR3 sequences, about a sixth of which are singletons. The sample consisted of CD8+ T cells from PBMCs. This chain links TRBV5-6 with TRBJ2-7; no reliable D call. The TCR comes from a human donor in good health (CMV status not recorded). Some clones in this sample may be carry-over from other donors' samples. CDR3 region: CASSFGPKEQYF. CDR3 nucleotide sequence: TGTGCCAGCAGCTTTGGGCCTAAGGAGCAGTACTTC.